This T cell receptor beta chain was identified in a study of T cell responses to AZD1222 COVID-19 vaccine. V was shortened by 0 bases and J by 9 bases, with 15 bases between the two germline ends. The CDR3 loop spans 14 amino acids. CDR1 is MNHEY and CDR2 is SVGEGT in the germline V gene. Measured with immunoSEQ multiplex PCR; TCRdb has only the in-frame clones, and not every one. The data show 150,000 to 200,000 clones, 80% to 90% seen once. Sequencing was performed on peripheral blood, taken on day 0 of MenACWY control vaccination. The genes are TRBV6-2 or TRBV6-3 and TRBJ2-7; either TRBD1 or TRBD2 may supply D (5 bases each). This receptor was taken from an adult in good health. In nucleotides, the CDR3 is TGTGCCAGCAGTTACTCGTTGGGGGTCACTGGGCAGTACTTC. Amino acid sequence: CASSYSLGVTGQYF.